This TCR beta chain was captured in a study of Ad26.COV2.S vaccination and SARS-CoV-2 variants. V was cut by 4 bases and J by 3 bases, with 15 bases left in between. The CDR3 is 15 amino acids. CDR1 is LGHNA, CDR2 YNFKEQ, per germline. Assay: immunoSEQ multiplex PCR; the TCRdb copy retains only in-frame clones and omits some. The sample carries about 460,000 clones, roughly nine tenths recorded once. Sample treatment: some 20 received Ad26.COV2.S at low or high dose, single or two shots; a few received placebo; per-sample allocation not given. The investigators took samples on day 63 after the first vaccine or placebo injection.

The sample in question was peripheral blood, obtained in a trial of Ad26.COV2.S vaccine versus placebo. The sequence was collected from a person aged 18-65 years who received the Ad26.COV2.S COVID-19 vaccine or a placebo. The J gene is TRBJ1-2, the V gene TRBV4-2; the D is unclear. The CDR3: CASSPRTQTDYGYTF. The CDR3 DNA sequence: TGTGCCAGCAGCCCAAGGACGCAAACGGACTATGGCTACACCTTC.